A single sample is the source of the 18 T cell receptor beta chains below, sequenced in a study of blood T cell repertoires in COVID-19. Generated by immunoSEQ multiplex PCR, the TCRdb table keeps only in-frame clones and is missing some. Here the sample spans about 34,000 clones, approximately 80% being singletons. Sample: peripheral blood. The receptor source for this set is a man older than 75 with acute or convalescent COVID-19.

The CDR3 DNA sequence: TGTGCCAGCAGCTTATCGATTAGCCGTGACAATGAGCAGTTCTTC. Protein sequence: CASSLSISRDNEQFF. The chain uses TRBV11-2 and TRBJ2-1; no clear D gene. CDR3 length: 15 amino acids. V lost 2 bases, J lost 5 bases, and 13 bases lay in between. The V gene's germline CDR1 is SGHAT and CDR2 FQNNGV.

The chain employs TRBV11-3 and TRBJ2-1; no firm D call. This CDR3 is 13 amino acids long. V lost 5 bases and J 8 bases, leaving 13 bases between the germline ends. Germline V lookup: CDR1 SGHNT, CDR2 YENEEA. The CDR3 here is CASSRGRADEQFF. The CDR3 bases are TGTGCCAGCAGCCGTGGGCGAGCTGATGAGCAGTTCTTC.

This clone has a handful of counts. The chain joins TRBV3-1 (or the pseudogene TRBV3-2) to TRBJ2-5; D gene uncertain. This CDR3 comprises 16 residues. Per the germline V gene, CDR1 is LGHDT and CDR2 is YNNKEL (reference sequence). Trimming stripped 1 base from V and 4 bases from J, with 16 bases between. The CDR3 DNA sequence: TGTGCCAGCAGCCAAGGGAACTATCAGCTTCGAGAGACCCAGTACTTC. Translation: CASSQGNYQLRETQYF.

The count of this clone is one. This sequence joins TRBV19 and TRBJ1-4; D is unresolved. Germline V CDR1 and CDR2: LNHDA, SQIVND (reference sequence). The CDR3 loop spans 15 amino acids. V was pared by 3 bases and J by 5 bases, with 13 bases between. The CDR3: CASSMQPGGNEKLFF. In DNA, the CDR3 is TGTGCCAGTAGTATGCAACCTGGAGGGAATGAAAAACTGTTTTTT.

This chain links TRBV5-4 with TRBJ2-2; 9 bases align to TRBD2. V trimming: 3 bases; J trimming: 4 bases; junction bases outside the gene matches: 7. The CDR3 length is 16 residues. The germline V gene has CDR1 SGHNT and CDR2 YYREEE (reference sequence). The chain's CDR3 is CASSSKREAGTGELFF. The CDR3 coding sequence is TGTGCCAGCAGCTCCAAGCGGGAGGCGGGCACCGGGGAGCTGTTTTTT.

This sequence joins TRBV30 and TRBJ2-7; 7 nucleotides agree with TRBD2. Per the germline V gene, CDR1 is GTSNPN and CDR2 is SVGIG (reference sequence). The CDR3 length is 14 residues. The junction had 7 bases not matched to a gene; V was cut back by 2 bases and J by 3 bases. CDR3 DNA sequence: TGTGCCTGGAGTCTCCCCGGGACTAACTACGAGCAGTACTTC. As protein: CAWSLPGTNYEQYF.

The chain has TRBV29-1 and TRBJ1-1; 7 bases line up with TRBD1. The CDR3 totals 16 residues. The trim removed 2 bases at V and 4 bases at J, leaving 13 bases unmatched. CDR1 SQVTM and CDR2 ANQGSEA come from the germline V gene. CDR3 DNA: TGCAGCGTTGAATGGGCGACCCTCGGGACAGCCACTGAAGCTTTCTTT. The encoded protein is CSVEWATLGTATEAFF.

This clone has a single count. The V and J genes are TRBV19 and TRBJ1-1, with TRBD1 identical over 8 bases. The V and J ends lost 5 bases and 4 bases, in that order; junction bases with no gene match: 6. Germline V lookup: CDR1 LNHDA, CDR2 SQIVND (reference sequence). The CDR3 loop spans 14 amino acids. DNA of the CDR3: TGTGCCAGTAGTTTACAGGGGGTGGTCACTGAAGCTTTCTTT. Residues: CASSLQGVVTEAFF.

This sequence joins TRBV6-2 or TRBV6-3 and TRBJ2-6; maybe TRBD2 (6 bases). The CDR3 is 16 amino acids. The V gene's germline CDR1 is MNHEY and CDR2 SVGEGT. Trimming stripped 5 bases from V and 4 bases from J, with 15 bases between. The CDR3 loop is CASSPHTSTGANVLTF. The CDR3 DNA is TGTGCCAGCAGTCCGCATACTAGCACCGGGGCCAACGTCCTGACTTTC.

This clone turned up a few times. The chain is built from TRBV19 and TRBJ1-6; maybe TRBD1 (6 bases). Germline assignment: CDR1 LNHDA and CDR2 SQIVND (reference sequence). V lost 6 bases and J lost 10, with 22 bases in between. The CDR3 sequence is 16 residues long. Here the CDR3 DNA reads TGTGCCAGTAGAACAGGACAGCCTGCCTCCGGGTCACCCCTCCACTTT. This translates into CASRTGQPASGSPLHF.

V and J are TRBV18 and TRBJ1-5, with D maybe TRBD1 (5 bases). The germline CDR1 and CDR2 sequences are KGHSH and LQKENI. The CDR3 loop spans 13 amino acids. V lost 4 bases to trimming and J lost 4 bases, with 8 bases between them. The chain's CDR3 is CASSQQDNQPQHF. The CDR3 DNA is TGTGCCAGCTCACAACAGGATAATCAGCCCCAGCATTTT.

This clone has just one count. The V gene is TRBV27, the J gene TRBJ2-1; D is possibly TRBD2 (6 bases). Trimming pared 3 bases from V and 5 bases from J, leaving 14 bases between. CDR1 is MNHEY and CDR2 is SMNVEV in the germline V gene (reference sequence). The CDR3 is made up of 15 amino acids. In DNA form, the CDR3 reads TGTGCCAGCAGTTTCTGGGGGAGGAACAACAATGAGCAGTTCTTC. Translating gives CASSFWGRNNNEQFF.

This sequence joins TRBV29-1 and TRBJ2-1, with 13 bases identical to TRBD2. Germline CDR1 is SQVTM and CDR2 is ANQGSEA. The trim removed 7 bases at V and 7 bases at J, leaving 16 bases unmatched. This CDR3 is 17 amino acids long. This CDR3 is CSALGGRTSGRANEQFF. The DNA for the CDR3 is TGCAGCGCCCTTGGGGGCCGAACTAGCGGGAGGGCGAATGAGCAGTTCTTC.

This chain joins TRBV5-4 and TRBJ1-2; D gene unclear. V lost 4 bases and J lost 7, with 20 bases in between. CDR1 is SGHNT and CDR2 is YYREEE in the germline V gene (reference sequence). CDR3 size: 15 residues. Here the CDR3 reads CASSPVDRDLGGYTF. CDR3 DNA: TGTGCCAGCAGCCCGGTCGACCGGGATTTGGGTGGCTACACCTTC.

This rearrangement joins TRBV9 to TRBJ1-1; no reliable D call. The CDR3 runs 15 residues. Germline assignment: CDR1 SGDLS and CDR2 YYNGEE. Trimming removed 4 bases at V and 3 bases at J, with 16 bases between. CDR3 sequence (DNA): TGTGCCAGCAGCCCCAGTTCAGGCCGTTACACTGAAGCTTTCTTT. Its protein is CASSPSSGRYTEAFF.

In this sample, this clone turned up once. The rearrangement uses TRBV10-3 and TRBJ1-6; D unclear. The germline V and J ends were trimmed by 0 bases and 5 bases, with 14 bases remaining between them. Germline CDR1 and CDR2: ENHRY and SYGVKD. CDR3 length equals 17 residues. The CDR3 DNA reads as TGTGCCATCAGTGAGTCGAGCGGGATCCTGAATAATTCACCCCTCCACTTT. This translates into CAISESSGILNNSPLHF.

The chain links TRBV5-1 to TRBJ2-1; 11 bases are a match to TRBD2. The CDR3 totals 17 residues. Looked up from germline, CDR1 is SGHRS and CDR2 is YFSETQ. The V and J ends lost 4 bases and 6 bases, in that order; junction bases with no gene match: 12. The CDR3 sequence is CASSPSSGTSGANEQFF. The CDR3 coding sequence is TGCGCCAGCAGCCCCAGCTCCGGGACTAGCGGAGCCAATGAGCAGTTCTTC.

This clone is deemed medium-sized. This chain links TRBV30 with TRBJ1-4; 7 nucleotides match TRBD1. This CDR3 region has 18 residues. Germline CDR1 reads GTSNPN; CDR2 reads SVGIG (reference sequence). Germline trimming cut 0 bases from V and 5 bases from J; bases unmatched to any gene: 15. DNA for the CDR3: TGTGCCTGGAGTGTGCAGTCAGCCACCGGGACAGAAAATGAAAAACTGTTTTTT. Encoded protein: CAWSVQSATGTENEKLFF.